Following are 20 T cell receptor beta chains from one sample sequenced in a study of beta chain features in type 1 diabetes. As every portion of the isolated RNA was reverse transcribed, the sequencing read expressed TCRB transcripts. Repertoires were generated with immunoSEQ multiplex PCR, while TCRdb's copy carries only in-frame clones and drops some. The sample has around 340,000 clones; about 19% are singletons. The specimen was naive CD4+ T cells from blood. These receptors were collected from a woman aged 18 to 35 in good health.

The chain employs TRBV11-2 and TRBJ2-5; D uncertain. Germline CDR1 SGHAT, CDR2 FQNNGV. Trimming took 2 bases from V and 4 from J, leaving 8 bases between them. The CDR3 loop spans 13 amino acids. The CDR3 spells CASSLPGRETQYF. CDR3 sequence (DNA): TGTGCCAGCAGCTTACCGGGTAGAGAGACCCAGTACTTC.

A word on this clone: Distinct nucleotide sequences in the sample also encode this CDR3. This chain links TRBV18 with TRBJ2-3; no clear D gene. Germline CDR1 reads KGHSH; CDR2 reads LQKENI. Trimming removed 3 bases at V and 1 base at J, with 8 bases between. The CDR3 has 14 amino acids. In nucleotides, the CDR3 is TGTGCCAGCTCACCGAGGCCAGGCACAGATACGCAGTATTTT. Residues: CASSPRPGTDTQYF. Using reference TRBV18 and TRBJ2-3 for the parts outside the CDR3, the full variable domain is NAGVMQNPRHLVRRRGQEARLRCSPMKGHSHVYWYRQLPEEGLKFMVYLQKENIIDESGMPKERFSAEFPKEGPSILRIQQVVRGDSAAYFCASSPRPGTDTQYFGPGTRLTVL.

This clone appeared a few times. At one of its ends the junction is not consistent with the germline gene, which may arise from a read error. This chain joins TRBV9 and TRBJ1-2, with TRBD1 matching over 8 bases. CDR3 size: 15 residues. Germline V gene lookup returns CDR1 SGDLS and CDR2 YYNGEE. The CDR3 coding sequence is TGTGCCAGCAGCGTAGGAGTGGCGGACAGGGCTGGGCTCCGCTTC. It is translated as CASSVGVADRAGLRF.

This clone was counted between two and nine times. The chain uses TRBV9 and TRBJ1-6, with D maybe TRBD1 (5 bases). The V and J ends lost 2 bases and 8 bases respectively, with 14 bases between them. In germline, CDR1 is SGDLS, CDR2 YYNGEE. The CDR3 has 15 residues. The chain's CDR3 is CASSVLGDPDSPLHF. CDR3 DNA sequence: TGTGCCAGCAGCGTCCTAGGGGATCCCGATTCACCCCTCCACTTT.

This clone showed up just a few times. The rearrangement links TRBV23-1 to TRBJ2-1; 12 bases line up with TRBD2. TRBV23-1 is an open reading frame whose function is uncertain. CDR3 length: 15 residues. J lost 12 bases, V lost 2 bases, and 8 bases had no gene match. The CDR3 is CASSQERTSGVWQFF. The CDR3 DNA reads as TGCGCCAGCAGTCAAGAAAGGACTAGCGGGGTGTGGCAGTTCTTC.

The chain links TRBV9 to TRBJ1-6; possibly TRBD1 for D (5 bases). The ends were cut back, 7 bases at V and 6 bases at J, with 14 bases in the middle. Germline V gene data show CDR1 as SGDLS and CDR2 as YYNGEE. There are 14 residues in the CDR3. The CDR3 bases are TGTGCCAGCGGGACTGGGTCAGGTAATTCACCCCTCCACTTT. Its translation is CASGTGSGNSPLHF. Complete variable domain (other parts from reference TRBV9 and TRBJ1-6): DSGVTQTPKHLITATGQRVTLRCSPRSGDLSVYWYQQSLDQGLQFLIQYYNGEERAKGNILERFSAQQFPDLHSELNLSSLELGDSALYFCASGTGSGNSPLHFGNGTRLTVT.

Worth noting for this clone: The same CDR3 arises from other DNA sequences in this sample as well. The chain combines TRBV30 with TRBJ2-2; D gene uncertain. This CDR3 has 13 residues. The germline CDR1 and CDR2 sequences are GTSNPN and SVGIG (reference sequence). V lost 0 bases and J 2 bases, leaving 4 bases between the germline ends. In DNA form, the CDR3 reads TGTGCCTGGAGTGTCCGTAACACCGGGGAGCTGTTTTTT. Residues: CAWSVRNTGELFF.

The V call is TRBV29-1, the J call TRBJ2-3, with 10 positions matching TRBD1. This CDR3 has 15 residues. Germline V gene data show CDR1 as SQVTM and CDR2 as ANQGSEA. Germline trimming cut 5 bases from V and 3 bases from J; bases unmatched to any gene: 8. CDR3 protein: CSVTGQGGGTDTQYF. The CDR3 DNA is TGCAGCGTTACCGGACAGGGGGGAGGAACAGATACGCAGTATTTT.

In its sample, this clone was seen a few times. The V gene is TRBV4-1, the J gene TRBJ1-2; D call uncertain. Germline lookup yields CDR1 MGHRA and CDR2 YSYEKL. This CDR3 is 13 amino acids long. The ends were cut back, 0 bases at V and 7 bases at J, with 9 bases in the middle. In nucleotides, the CDR3 is TGCGCCAGCAGCCAAGATGATATCGGTGGCTACACCTTC. Encoded protein: CASSQDDIGGYTF.

In its sample, this clone was seen a few times. The rearrangement uses TRBV27 and TRBJ2-7, with 7 positions matching TRBD1. Germline values: CDR1 MNHEY, CDR2 SMNVEV (reference sequence). The CDR3 consists of 14 residues. Germline trimming cut 3 bases from V and 3 bases from J; bases unmatched to any gene: 5. CDR3 sequence reads: CASSFNDRVYEQYF. CDR3 nucleotides: TGTGCCAGCAGTTTTAACGACAGGGTCTACGAGCAGTACTTC.

The chain is built from TRBV2 and TRBJ2-1, with TRBD2 matching over 9 bases. This CDR3 has 14 residues. V dropped 5 bases and J dropped 3; count of bases not matched to a gene: 2. In germline, CDR1 is SNHLY, CDR2 FYNNEI. This CDR3 is CASSPSGVYNEQFF. CDR3 coding DNA: TGTGCCAGCAGTCCTAGCGGGGTCTACAATGAGCAGTTCTTC.

The chain links TRBV7-9 to TRBJ1-1, with 7 bases matching TRBD1. The CDR3 runs to 14 residues. Germline CDR1 SEHNR, CDR2 FQNEAQ (reference sequence). Germline trimming cut 6 bases from V and 7 bases from J; bases unmatched to any gene: 11. The DNA for the CDR3 is TGTGCCAGCAGTCTGGACAGGATTTTGGGTGAAGCTTTCTTT. Translated, it gives CASSLDRILGEAFF.

The sample holds a few counts of this clone. A read error may account for a junction end that differs from germline. This rearrangement joins TRBV6-6 to TRBJ2-7; D gene ambiguous. The germline CDR1 and CDR2 sequences are MNHNY and SVGAGI (reference sequence). This CDR3 region has 15 residues. CDR3 residues: CASSYSSFGEYVQYF. As DNA, the CDR3 is TGTGCCAGCAGTTACTCGAGCTTTGGAGAATACGTGCAGTACTTC.

This rearrangement joins TRBV18 to TRBJ2-7; D is perhaps TRBD1 (5 bases). Trimming took off 2 bases at V and 1 base at J, with 9 bases between the two ends. Looked up from germline, CDR1 is KGHSH and CDR2 is LQKENI. The CDR3 contains 14 residues. CDR3 amino acids: CASSPNRRSYEQYF. In DNA form, the CDR3 reads TGTGCCAGCTCACCAAACAGGAGATCCTACGAGCAGTACTTC.

This clone appeared a few times. The CDR3 DNA follows: TGTGCCACCCTACGGAGGCGCTCTGGGGCCAACGTCCTGACTTTC. It specifies CATLRRRSGANVLTF. This rearrangement joins TRBV28 to TRBJ2-6; D is possibly TRBD2 (5 bases). The V end was cut by 10 bases, the J end by 0 bases, with 13 bases between. The CDR3 contains 15 residues. Germline assignment: CDR1 MDHEN and CDR2 SYDVKM.

V usage is TRBV5-4 and J usage is TRBJ1-1; D is undetermined. Germline values: CDR1 SGHNT, CDR2 YYREEE (reference sequence). The CDR3 runs 13 residues. V lost 2 bases to trimming and J lost 0 bases, with 5 bases between them. The CDR3 DNA is TGTGCCAGCAGCTTTACGGTGAACACTGAAGCTTTCTTT. It specifies CASSFTVNTEAFF.

The chain links TRBV6-5 to TRBJ1-1; D unresolved. V was pared by 4 bases and J by 4 bases, with 4 bases between. The CDR3 runs to 11 residues. Germline V gene data show CDR1 as MNHEY and CDR2 as SVGAGI. CDR3: CASSSSTEAFF. The CDR3 DNA reads TGTGCCAGCAGTTCTTCCACTGAAGCTTTCTTT.

CDR3 bases: TGTGCCAGCAGCTACAGGACAGACGGGCACGAGCAGTACTTC. Amino acids: CASSYRTDGHEQYF. The chain uses TRBV7-9 and TRBJ2-7; TRBD1 might be the D (6 bases). Germline CDR1 SEHNR, CDR2 FQNEAQ (reference sequence). The CDR3 runs 14 residues. Trimming pared 4 bases from V and 5 bases from J, leaving 15 bases between.

The chain joins TRBV7-2 to TRBJ2-7; D perhaps matches TRBD1 (6 bases). This CDR3 region has 15 residues. Between the trimmed V and J ends, which lost 2 bases and 0 bases, there was a span of 11 bases. Germline CDR1 SGHTA, CDR2 FQGNSA. CDR3 nucleotide sequence: TGTGCCAGCAGCTTAAGGGGGTCCGGCTCCTACGAGCAGTACTTC. Its translation is CASSLRGSGSYEQYF.

This chain links TRBV4-3 with TRBJ1-3; D unclear. From germline, CDR1 is LGHNA and CDR2 YSLEER. The V end lost 5 bases, the J end lost 0 bases, and 8 bases lay between the germline ends. The CDR3 runs 14 residues. The CDR3 DNA reads TGCGCCAGCAGCGAGAAAGTCTCTGGAAACACCATATATTTT. Protein sequence: CASSEKVSGNTIYF.